This TCR beta chain appears in the sequencing data of a study of Graves' ophthalmopathy and Graves' hyperthyroidism. Turning to this clonotype: Its antigen is still unknown. A read error is possible here, since a much larger clone lies one base away.

Study findings and constraints: Prediction of ophthalmopathy progression reached about 71% sensitivity and around 72% specificity. Blood was where most expanded thyroid clonotypes above 0.001 frequency also turned up.

Clinical symptoms and serum thyroxine were used for diagnosis; TRAb, thyroid ultrasound and orbital computed tomography were also relied on. From RNA, the CDR3 regions of TCR beta chains were amplified and sequenced. In the first round, RT-PCR was carried out with HTBI primers, and a multiplex PCR formed the second round. TCRdb fed the multiplex PCR reads into MiXCR, producing one record per CDR3 protein. Here the sample spans over a million distinct CDR3 sequences, about 36% being singletons. Looked up from germline, CDR1 is ENHRY and CDR2 is SYGVKD. The CDR3 extends over 15 amino acids. Trimming left V 6 bases short and J 6 bases short, with 20 bases between.

The material sequenced was peripheral blood or thyroid tissue (not recorded which). The TCR originated in an adult man with Graves' hyperthyroidism. The chain combines TRBV10-3 with TRBJ2-5; tentatively, D is TRBD1 or TRBD2 (5 bases each). CDR3 in amino acids: CAISVDLGPSKTQYF. The DNA for the CDR3 is TGTGCCATCAGCGTAGATCTGGGACCGTCAAAGACCCAGTACTTC.